This TCR beta chain was sequenced in a study of response to subunit inactivated influenza vaccine. Study results and caveats: Authors suggested seasonal influenza vaccinations each recruit few new T cells.

CDR1 SGHVS and CDR2 FNYEAQ come from the germline V gene. The CDR3 has 18 amino acids. The V and J ends lost 1 base and 4 bases, in that order; junction bases with no gene match: 7. MiXCR, run by TCRdb on the RT-PCR reads, gives a single entry per CDR3 protein. The repertoire has almost 250,000 distinct CDR3 sequences, 12% of them found once; the top ten carry roughly 7.7%. On this clonotype itself: Antigen unknown.

Sequenced here: non-naive T cells sorted from PBMCs, sampled 14 days before vaccination. The V call is TRBV7-6, the J call TRBJ1-6; 10 bases line up with TRBD1. The receptor was isolated from a man in his fifties who received an inactivated influenza vaccine. The CDR3 sequence is CASSLERQGAGYNSPLHF. The CDR3 bases are TGTGCCAGCAGCTTAGAGAGACAGGGGGCTGGATATAATTCACCCCTCCACTTT.